This TCR beta chain was obtained from a study of CD8 T cells in ankylosing spondylitis. Trimming pared 9 bases from V and 10 bases from J, leaving 18 bases between. The CDR3 covers 13 residues. One entry per CDR3 protein, called by TCRdb with MiXCR from the 5' RACE reads. The data contain 250,000 to 350,000 distinct CDR3 sequences, around 20% of them singletons. J is TRBJ1-4 and V is TRBV12-3 or TRBV12-4, with a tentative D call TRBD1 (6 bases). Sequenced material: blood, either unsorted or a sorted T cell fraction (not recorded which). The source is a male donor with ankylosing spondylitis or in good health (not recorded which). The chain's CDR3 is CASRAGGRRKLFF. CDR3 nucleotides: TGTGCCAGTCGGGCTGGGGGCCGTAGAAAACTGTTTTTT.